This TCR beta chain was identified during a study of T-cell memory formation after mild COVID-19. Study-wide results and caveats: Contracting CD4+ clones sat mainly in CM and EM; CD8+ in EMRA. Some responding clones appeared in pre-infection memory, suggesting cross-reactive memory joined. The SARS-CoV-2 specificity of second-wave clones reaching peak at day 37 remained unverified.

A 5'RACE reaction primed in the constant segment made cDNA libraries of TCR alpha and TCR beta, and these carried sample barcodes and UMIs. Using its own MiXCR run on the 5' RACE reads, TCRdb lists one record per CDR3 protein. The top ten clones hold approximately 21% of a sample with roughly 400,000 distinct CDR3 sequences, approximately 15% of them seen once. As for this clonotype: What it binds is not known.

Germline CDR1 and CDR2: DFQATT and SNEGSKA (reference sequence). Trimming cost V 1 base and J 8 bases; bases outside gene matches: 11. This CDR3 region has 17 residues. The clonotype originates from a man between 18 and 29 years old who had mild COVID-19 (a few samples of this study predate the infection). Cell type and time point are not known. Sample: PBMCs or a T cell subset sorted from them (not recorded which). The V call is TRBV20-1, the J call TRBJ1-6; 10 nucleotides agree with TRBD1. CDR3 coding DNA: TGCAGTGCTAGAGGCGGAGGACAGGGGGTTCGATATTCACCCCTCCACTTT. This encodes CSARGGGQGVRYSPLHF.